These 28 T cell receptor beta chains were sequenced from one sample in a study of beta chain features in type 1 diabetes. Findings and caveats of the study: In every one of the four CD4+ subsets, TCRB CDR3s were moderately but significantly shorter in Type 1 diabetes patients.

Of the isolated RNA, all was reverse transcribed, and so the sequenced material was expressed TCRB transcripts. Sequenced by immunoSEQ multiplex PCR; TCRdb stores in-frame clones only, minus some. The data contain roughly 700,000 clones, 13% of them singletons. Their antigen targets remain unknown. The specimen sequenced was naive CD4+ T cells from blood. These receptor sequences come from a man aged 18-30 years with type 1 diabetes.

The rearrangement joins TRBV2 to TRBJ2-3, with D possibly TRBD2 on 6 matching bases. CDR3 length: 14 amino acids. The V end was cut by 9 bases, the J end by 0 bases, with 13 bases between. The germline gives CDR1 SNHLY, CDR2 FYNNEI. CDR3 DNA sequence: TGTGCCAGACTCCCGGGGACTAGCACAGATACGCAGTATTTT. Translating it yields CARLPGTSTDTQYF. The full variable domain, its missing parts supplied by reference TRBV2 and TRBJ2-3, is EPEVTQTPSHQVTQMGQEVILRCVPISNHLYFYWYRQILGQKVEFLVSFYNNEISEKSEIFDDQFSVERPDGSNFTLKIRSTKLEDSAMYFCARLPGTSTDTQYFGPGTRLTVL.

The J gene is TRBJ2-7, the V gene TRBV19; 7 nucleotides line up with TRBD1. Germline loops: CDR1 LNHDA, CDR2 SQIVND (reference sequence). Trimming removed 5 bases from V and 0 bases from J; junction bases left unmatched: 7. This CDR3 comprises 15 residues. The CDR3 DNA reads as TGTGCCAGTAGTGCAGTCCGGGACAGCTCCTACGAGCAGTACTTC. Translated, it gives CASSAVRDSSYEQYF. Supplemented by reference TRBV19 and TRBJ2-7, the full variable domain reads DGGITQSPKYLFRKEGQNVTLSCEQNLNHDAMYWYRQDPGQGLRLIYYSQIVNDFQKGDIAEGYSVSREKKESFPLTVTSAQKNPTAFYLCASSAVRDSSYEQYFGPGTRLTVT.

The rearrangement uses TRBV11-2 and TRBJ2-1; 9 nucleotides match TRBD2. The V gene's germline CDR1 is SGHAT and CDR2 FQNNGV. The CDR3 is made up of 17 amino acids. V lost 0 bases and J lost 6; bases outside the gene matches: 9. DNA of the CDR3: TGTGCCAGCAGCTTAGATGGGAGGGCTAGCGGGGTCAATGAGCAGTTCTTC. Translation: CASSLDGRASGVNEQFF.

This clone came up a few times. The chain has TRBV4-2 and TRBJ1-2; D might be TRBD1 (5 bases). The CDR3 runs 16 residues. Germline lookup yields CDR1 LGHNA and CDR2 YNFKEQ. Trimming shortened V by 0 bases and J by 0 bases, and 11 bases separated the two germline ends. CDR3 DNA sequence: TGTGCCAGCAGCCAAGAGGGGCATCTCTCTAACTATGGCTACACCTTC. This gives the protein CASSQEGHLSNYGYTF.

This clone has a handful of counts. The V and J genes are TRBV5-6 and TRBJ2-3; 7 bases map to TRBD1. V lost 7 bases, J lost 5 bases, and 4 bases stayed unmatched. This CDR3 has 12 amino acids. Germline assignment: CDR1 SGHDT and CDR2 YYEEEE. Here the CDR3 reads CASSRGQDTQYF. The CDR3 bases are TGTGCCAGCTCGAGGGGGCAAGATACGCAGTATTTT.

V and J are TRBV6-6 and TRBJ2-5; D unresolved. V was cut by 0 bases and J by 3 bases, with 5 bases left in between. This CDR3 comprises 13 residues. Germline CDR1 is MNHNY and CDR2 is SVGAGI (reference sequence). CDR3 DNA sequence: TGTGCCAGCAGTTACTCGGGAAAAGAGACCCAGTACTTC. This codes for CASSYSGKETQYF.

The chain employs TRBV19 and TRBJ1-5; D call uncertain. V was cut by 3 bases and J by 7 bases, with 10 bases left in between. The germline CDR1 and CDR2 sequences are LNHDA and SQIVND (reference sequence). This CDR3 region has 13 residues. CDR3 nucleotide sequence: TGTGCCAGTAGTATTATCGCAGCGCAGCCCCAGCATTTT. This encodes CASSIIAAQPQHF.

The chain joins TRBV6-1 to TRBJ1-6; no reliable D call. Looked up from germline, CDR1 is MNHNS and CDR2 is SASEGT. The CDR3 has 14 amino acids. V lost 0 bases and J 10 bases, leaving 10 bases between the germline ends. The CDR3 sequence is CASSEAGRRSPLHF. CDR3 DNA: TGTGCCAGCAGTGAAGCGGGAAGGCGGTCACCCCTCCACTTT.

The gene calls are TRBV13 and TRBJ1-6; a weak D match, TRBD1 (5 bases). V lost 5 bases and J lost 3, with 17 bases in between. Germline assignment: CDR1 PRHDT and CDR2 FYEKMQ (reference sequence). The CDR3 length is 17 residues. The CDR3 here is CASSAFDQGYYNSPLHF. CDR3 DNA: TGTGCCAGCAGCGCCTTCGATCAGGGATACTATAATTCACCCCTCCACTTT.

V usage is TRBV18 and J usage is TRBJ2-7; possible D gene TRBD1, 5 bases. Per the germline V gene, CDR1 is KGHSH and CDR2 is LQKENI. This CDR3 region has 13 residues. Deletions cut 6 bases from V and 2 bases from J, with 11 bases between. The DNA of the CDR3 is TGTGCCAGCTCGTCGACAGAAACCTACGAGCAGTACTTC. It specifies CASSSTETYEQYF.

This clone was recorded a few times. This chain joins TRBV27 and TRBJ2-2; 8 positions match TRBD1. The J segment lost 0 bases and the V segment lost 7 bases, leaving 4 bases of the junction unmatched. The CDR3 is made up of 15 amino acids. The germline CDR1 and CDR2 sequences are MNHEY and SMNVEV (reference sequence). CDR3 region: CASTRGQANTGELFF. DNA of the CDR3: TGTGCCAGCACCCGGGGACAGGCGAACACCGGGGAGCTGTTTTTT.

This clone has only a few counts. The V and J genes are TRBV10-3 and TRBJ2-7, with D maybe TRBD2 (6 bases). CDR3 length: 13 residues. The V gene lost 2 bases and the J gene lost 6 bases, with 11 bases spanning the gap. The germline CDR1 and CDR2 sequences are ENHRY and SYGVKD. The DNA of the CDR3 is TGTGCCATCAGTGAGACTTCCGGGGGCGAGCAGTACTTC. Translation gives CAISETSGGEQYF.

The gene calls are TRBV7-9 and TRBJ1-1; D not resolved. The V gene's germline CDR1 is SEHNR and CDR2 FQNEAQ (reference sequence). This CDR3 is 14 amino acids long. Trimming took 0 bases from V and 1 from J, leaving 6 bases between them. CDR3 bases: TGTGCCAGCAGCTTAGCAGGCCAGAACACTGAAGCTTTCTTT. This codes for CASSLAGQNTEAFF.

The chain recombines TRBV5-1 with TRBJ2-3; 8 nucleotides align to TRBD2. Germline values: CDR1 SGHRS, CDR2 YFSETQ. V gave up 5 bases and J gave up 5 bases; unmatched junction bases: 10. The CDR3 is made up of 15 amino acids. The CDR3 region has the DNA TGCGCCAGCAGGGGGGCCGGGACTAGGATAGATACGCAGTATTTT. This encodes CASRGAGTRIDTQYF.

CDR3 nucleotides: TGTGCCAGCAGCGTAGGGACAGGAGAAAACATTCAGTACTTC. Translated: CASSVGTGENIQYF. V gene TRBV9 combines with J gene TRBJ2-4, with TRBD1 identical over 7 bases. The CDR3 extends over 14 amino acids. The V gene's germline CDR1 is SGDLS and CDR2 YYNGEE. The V gene end was trimmed by 0 bases and the J gene end by 5 bases; junction bases not matched to a gene: 2.

The chain combines TRBV9 with TRBJ2-3, with D maybe TRBD2 (7 bases). CDR1 is SGDLS, CDR2 YYNGEE, per germline. V shed 1 base and J shed 4 bases, with 16 bases lying between them. CDR3 length equals 16 residues. CDR3 residues: CASSVLRGAVADTQYF. CDR3 coding DNA: TGTGCCAGCAGCGTACTCCGGGGGGCCGTCGCAGATACGCAGTATTTT.

The CDR3: CASRLGSSYEQYF. CDR3 bases: TGTGCCAGCAGGCTGGGCAGTTCCTACGAGCAGTACTTC. V is TRBV11-2 and J is TRBJ2-7; D unclear. The germline V and J ends were trimmed by 6 bases and 1 base, with 10 bases remaining between them. Per germline, CDR1 SGHAT and CDR2 FQNNGV. The CDR3 contains 13 residues.

The genes are TRBV29-1 and TRBJ2-7; TRBD1 might be the D (5 bases). V was trimmed by 7 bases and J by 6 bases, leaving 22 bases between them. The CDR3 sequence is 14 residues long. Looked up from germline, CDR1 is SQVTM and CDR2 is ANQGSEA. The DNA for the CDR3 is TGCAGCGCTACAGGTCGGCTCGGTCCTGTCGAGCAGTACTTC. This codes for CSATGRLGPVEQYF.

The J gene is TRBJ2-2, the V gene TRBV11-2; 9 nucleotides line up with TRBD2. The CDR3 consists of 17 residues. Germline CDR1 is SGHAT and CDR2 is FQNNGV. With 1 base clipped from V and 4 bases from J, the junction kept 7 bases outside the gene matches. The CDR3 loop is CASSLGLSGGLTGELFF. The DNA of the CDR3 is TGTGCCAGCAGCTTAGGGCTTAGCGGGGGCCTCACCGGGGAGCTGTTTTTT.

The chain employs TRBV29-1 and TRBJ2-7; TRBD1 is a possible D gene (5 bases). This CDR3 is built from 16 residues. CDR1 and CDR2 (germline): SQVTM, ANQGSEA. V was trimmed by 6 bases and J by 0 bases, leaving 21 bases between them. The CDR3 protein is CSVRPGKGSLSYEQYF. The CDR3 DNA follows: TGCAGCGTCCGCCCCGGAAAGGGGTCCCTCTCCTACGAGCAGTACTTC.

This clone was seen more than once but under ten times. The V call is TRBV18, the J call TRBJ1-2; 8 bases line up with TRBD1. The CDR3 is 17 amino acids. The V gene's germline CDR1 is KGHSH and CDR2 LQKENI. V trimming: 1 base; J trimming: 0 bases; junction bases outside the gene matches: 7. CDR3 sequence reads: CASSPLRQGATNYGYTF. The DNA for the CDR3 is TGTGCCAGCTCACCACTTCGCCAGGGGGCTACTAACTATGGCTACACCTTC.

This chain uses TRBV7-9 with TRBJ2-7; the match to TRBD1 covers 10 bases. The V segment lost 5 bases and the J segment 1 base; nucleotides outside the gene matches: 5. The CDR3 spans 15 residues. CDR1 and CDR2 from the germline V gene are SEHNR and FQNEAQ (reference sequence). The CDR3, as DNA: TGTGCCAGCAGCCTCAGACAGGGGGCGTCCTACGAGCAGTACTTC. Its protein product is CASSLRQGASYEQYF.

This clone has only a few counts. The rearrangement joins TRBV7-3 to TRBJ2-1; D is tentatively TRBD1 or TRBD2 (5 bases each). CDR3 length equals 16 residues. Germline V CDR1 and CDR2: SGHTA, FQGTGA. Deletions cut 2 bases from V and 2 bases from J, with 13 bases between. This CDR3 is CASSLDLQGPYNEQFF. CDR3 nucleotide sequence: TGTGCCAGCAGCTTAGATCTCCAGGGACCCTACAATGAGCAGTTCTTC.

The genes are TRBV4-1 and TRBJ1-6; D is ambiguous. Germline lookup yields CDR1 MGHRA and CDR2 YSYEKL. The V gene lost 0 bases and the J gene lost 10 bases, with 16 bases spanning the gap. The CDR3 totals 16 residues. CDR3 in amino acids: CASSQERADIGSPLHF. CDR3 DNA: TGCGCCAGCAGCCAAGAGAGGGCCGATATCGGCTCACCCCTCCACTTT.

The gene calls are TRBV11-2 and TRBJ1-6; 8 bases map to TRBD1. V shed 5 bases, J shed 10 bases, and the junction held 10 bases outside the gene matches. Germline loops: CDR1 SGHAT, CDR2 FQNNGV. The CDR3 has 15 residues. CDR3 nucleotides: TGTGCCAGCAGCATAGGGACAGGTGTACAATCACCCCTCCACTTT. As protein: CASSIGTGVQSPLHF.

This clone was found a few times. Other DNA sequences of this sample code for an identical CDR3. The chain has TRBV7-9 and TRBJ1-1; no clear D gene. The CDR3 runs 13 residues. CDR1 is SEHNR and CDR2 is FQNEAQ in the germline V gene (reference sequence). V lost 0 bases to trimming and J lost 1 base, with 3 bases between them. The CDR3 is CASSLAENTEAFF. The CDR3 coding sequence is TGTGCCAGCAGCTTAGCCGAGAACACTGAAGCTTTCTTT.

The chain recombines TRBV7-9 with TRBJ1-1, with D unclear. V was cut by 5 bases and J by 7 bases, with 14 bases left in between. The germline V gene encodes CDR1 SEHNR and CDR2 FQNEAQ (reference sequence). The CDR3 is 13 amino acids. The CDR3 DNA follows: TGTGCCAGCAGCGTCTCAGCCGTCGGTGAAGCTTTCTTT. It codes for CASSVSAVGEAFF.

This clone was found a few times. Other DNA sequences from this sample encode an identical CDR3 as well. The chain combines TRBV19 with TRBJ2-3; 8 positions match TRBD1. J gave up 1 base and V 5 bases, and 2 bases lay outside the gene matches. The CDR3 totals 14 residues. Germline V gene data show CDR1 as LNHDA and CDR2 as SQIVND (reference sequence). The chain's CDR3 is CASSDRGGTDTQYF. The DNA of the CDR3 is TGTGCCAGTAGTGACAGGGGAGGCACAGATACGCAGTATTTT.